One and the same sample provided the 19 T cell receptor beta chains below, sequenced in a study of cytomegalovirus exposure and HLA in healthy donors. PCR used 60 Vbeta primers and 13 Jbeta primers. TCRdb keeps only in-frame clones here, not all; method: immunoSEQ multiplex PCR. The sample carries some 140,000 clones, around 74% recorded once. Sequenced material: PBMCs. These receptors all stem from a man between 18 and 35 years old in good health and CMV-seronegative.

The J gene is TRBJ1-3, the V gene TRBV6-5, with TRBD1 identical over 8 bases. Germline loops: CDR1 MNHEY, CDR2 SVGAGI. CDR3 length: 15 amino acids. Trimming took 5 bases from V and 3 from J; bases not matched to a gene: 6. CDR3 loop: CASSAQGVYGNTIYF. The CDR3 bases are TGTGCCAGCAGTGCACAGGGGGTATATGGAAACACCATATATTTT.

Written as DNA, the CDR3 is TGTGCCAGCAGGCCACAGGGATCCCAAGAGACCCAGTACTTC. Translating it yields CASRPQGSQETQYF. The rearrangement uses TRBV28 and TRBJ2-5; a weak D match, TRBD1 (6 bases). The ends were cut back, 6 bases at V and 1 base at J, with 12 bases in the middle. The CDR3 loop spans 14 amino acids. In germline, CDR1 is MDHEN, CDR2 SYDVKM.

The rearrangement links TRBV14 to TRBJ1-5; 10 bases agree with TRBD1. The V gene's germline CDR1 is SGHDN and CDR2 FVKESK. The trim removed 10 bases at V and 0 bases at J, leaving 15 bases unmatched. CDR3 size: 18 residues. The DNA of the CDR3 is TGTGCCATCGAAAATCCGGGACAGGGGAATAATAGCAATCAGCCCCAGCATTTT. Residues: CAIENPGQGNNSNQPQHF.

This clone appeared a few times. This chain joins TRBV7-2 and TRBJ2-2, with D uncertain. The CDR3 spans 15 residues. The V gene lost 2 bases and the J gene lost 4 bases, with 11 bases spanning the gap. Germline values: CDR1 SGHTA, CDR2 FQGNSA. Written as DNA, the CDR3 is TGTGCCAGCAGCTTACGACAAGGCAGCACCGGGGAGCTGTTTTTT. Translating it yields CASSLRQGSTGELFF.

CDR3 nucleotide sequence: TGCAGCGTTGAAGTCCCATTACTGACAAGGAGGGGGGGACCCAATCAGCCCCAGCATTTT. Encoded protein: CSVEVPLLTRRGGPNQPQHF. The chain couples TRBV29-1 to TRBJ1-5, with D possibly TRBD1 on 6 matching bases. CDR3 length: 20 residues. Germline CDR1 SQVTM, CDR2 ANQGSEA. Trimming pared 1 base from V and 3 bases from J, leaving 28 bases between.

This clone came up a few times. The V and J genes are TRBV27 and TRBJ1-2; the match to TRBD1 covers 7 bases. V was clipped by 6 bases and J by 5 bases; unmatched bases: 6. CDR1 and CDR2 (germline): MNHEY, SMNVEV (reference sequence). The CDR3 has 13 amino acids. CDR3 DNA sequence: TGTGCCAGCAGACAAGACAGGGAATATGGCTACACCTTC. Amino acids: CASRQDREYGYTF.

This clone has more than one count but fewer than ten. One junction end does not reproduce the germline sequence, and a read error may be involved. This chain connects TRBV2 to TRBJ2-4, with TRBD1 as a possible D gene (5 bases). The germline gives CDR1 SNHLY, CDR2 FYNNEI. The CDR3 runs to 16 residues. CDR3 nucleotide sequence: TGTGCCAGCAGTGAAGCTCGACAGATAGCCAAAAACAGTCAGTACTTC. Encoded protein: CASSEARQIAKNSQYF.

The V call is TRBV7-9, the J call TRBJ1-1, with D possibly being TRBD1 (6 bases). Germline V gene data show CDR1 as SEHNR and CDR2 as FQNEAQ (reference sequence). There are 14 residues in the CDR3. V shed 5 bases and J shed 1 base, with 11 bases lying between them. The CDR3 spells CASSLQGRNTEAFF. CDR3 nucleotide sequence: TGTGCCAGCAGCCTACAGGGCAGGAACACTGAAGCTTTCTTT.

This chain links TRBV19 with TRBJ1-5; the D gene is possibly TRBD1 (5 bases). The CDR3 loop spans 16 amino acids. V lost 5 bases, J lost 7 bases, and 21 bases lay in between. Germline loops: CDR1 LNHDA, CDR2 SQIVND (reference sequence). The CDR3 DNA follows: TGTGCCAGTAGTTCTCAAGGGGTTCTCGGGAGCCAGCCCCAGCATTTT. Translated, it gives CASSSQGVLGSQPQHF.

V usage is TRBV5-1 and J usage is TRBJ2-1, with 7 bases identical to TRBD1. The CDR3 is made up of 15 amino acids. V gave up 3 bases and J gave up 5 bases; unmatched junction bases: 8. CDR1 is SGHRS and CDR2 is YFSETQ in the germline V gene. CDR3 sequence (DNA): TGCGCCAGCAGCTCGGGACAGTTATGGAACAATGAGCAGTTCTTC. Translated, it gives CASSSGQLWNNEQFF.

The chain uses TRBV6-5 and TRBJ2-7; 8 bases fit TRBD1. Germline CDR1 reads MNHEY; CDR2 reads SVGAGI. With V trimmed by 5 bases and J by 6 bases, 6 bases remained unmatched. The CDR3 runs to 13 residues. The CDR3 is CASSLQGEGEQYF. Written as DNA, the CDR3 is TGTGCCAGCAGTCTACAGGGGGAAGGCGAGCAGTACTTC.

The J gene is TRBJ2-3, the V gene TRBV5-5, with TRBD1 matching over 8 bases. J was trimmed by 0 bases and V by 0 bases; bases with no gene match: 9. The CDR3 covers 18 residues. CDR1 and CDR2 (germline): SGHKS, YYEKEE (reference sequence). In nucleotides, the CDR3 is TGTGCCAGCAGCTTGGTGGGACAGGCTTTTACTAGCACAGATACGCAGTATTTT. This sequence encodes CASSLVGQAFTSTDTQYF.

The chain is built from TRBV5-1 and TRBJ1-5; possible D gene TRBD1, 5 bases. Germline CDR1 reads SGHRS; CDR2 reads YFSETQ. The CDR3 consists of 17 residues. V lost 0 bases and J lost 4, with 17 bases in between. The CDR3 nucleotides read TGCGCCAGCAGCTTGGGCAGTCCGGGGGGTTCAAATCAGCCCCAGCATTTT. Its protein is CASSLGSPGGSNQPQHF.

The gene calls are TRBV6-1 and TRBJ1-3; D is unclear. Trimming removed 7 bases at V and 0 bases at J, with 10 bases between. The CDR3 is 14 residues long. Germline V gives CDR1 MNHNS, CDR2 SASEGT. This chain's CDR3 is CASKQPSSGNTIYF. The DNA of the CDR3 is TGTGCCAGCAAACAGCCGAGCTCTGGAAACACCATATATTTT.

The rearrangement links TRBV29-1 to TRBJ2-1; D is uncertain. This CDR3 contains 13 residues. V dropped 6 bases and J dropped 4 bases, with 13 bases sitting between them. Looked up from germline, CDR1 is SQVTM and CDR2 is ANQGSEA. CDR3 sequence: CSVSSVEYNEQFF. The DNA for the CDR3 is TGCAGCGTCTCGTCAGTGGAGTACAATGAGCAGTTCTTC.

The chain is built from TRBV5-1 and TRBJ2-1; 13 bases are a match to TRBD2. The V segment lost 4 bases and the J segment 4 bases; nucleotides outside the gene matches: 5. Germline-derived CDR1 and CDR2 are SGHRS and YFSETQ. CDR3 length: 16 residues. The CDR3 reads CASSLLAGGAYNEQFF. The CDR3 region has the DNA TGCGCCAGCAGCCTACTAGCGGGGGGGGCATACAATGAGCAGTTCTTC.

This clone has just a few counts. The chain recombines TRBV5-1 with TRBJ2-7, with D possibly TRBD1 on 5 matching bases. This CDR3 is 15 amino acids long. Trimming pared 0 bases from V and 0 bases from J, leaving 10 bases between. CDR1 and CDR2 (germline): SGHRS, YFSETQ. CDR3: CASSLGQGSSYEQYF. CDR3 DNA sequence: TGCGCCAGCAGCTTGGGCCAGGGATCCTCCTACGAGCAGTACTTC.

The chain is built from TRBV5-5 and TRBJ2-2, with D hard to call. Germline loops: CDR1 SGHKS, CDR2 YYEKEE (reference sequence). This CDR3 spans 15 amino acids. The V and J ends lost 0 bases and 1 base respectively, with 7 bases between them. The CDR3 DNA follows: TGTGCCAGCAGCTTGGGGCCCCAGAACACCGGGGAGCTGTTTTTT. Protein sequence: CASSLGPQNTGELFF.

This clone has just one count. The chain links TRBV7-6 to TRBJ2-5; TRBD2 aligns across 14 bases. The ends lost 5 bases at V and 1 base at J; junction bases unmatched: 6. The CDR3 length is 17 residues. Germline V gene lookup returns CDR1 SGHVS and CDR2 FNYEAQ. CDR3 nucleotide sequence: TGTGCCAGCAGCCCCGGGACTAGCGGGGGTTTCCAAGAGACCCAGTACTTC. Encoded protein: CASSPGTSGGFQETQYF.